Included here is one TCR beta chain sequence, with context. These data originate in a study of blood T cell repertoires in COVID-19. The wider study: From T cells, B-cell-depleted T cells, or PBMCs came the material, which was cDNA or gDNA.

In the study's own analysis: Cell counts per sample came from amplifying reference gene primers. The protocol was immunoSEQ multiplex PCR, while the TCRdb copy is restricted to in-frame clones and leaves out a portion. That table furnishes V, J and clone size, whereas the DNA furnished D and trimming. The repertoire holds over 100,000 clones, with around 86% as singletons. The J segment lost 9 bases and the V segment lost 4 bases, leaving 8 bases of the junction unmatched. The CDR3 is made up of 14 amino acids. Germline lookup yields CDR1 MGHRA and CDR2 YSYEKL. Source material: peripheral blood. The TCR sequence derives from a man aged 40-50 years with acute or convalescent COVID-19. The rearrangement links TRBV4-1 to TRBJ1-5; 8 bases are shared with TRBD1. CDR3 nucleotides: TGCGCCAGCAGCCCACCAGGGGGCGGTGGGCCCCAGCATTTT. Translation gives CASSPPGGGGPQHF.